This entry lists 12 T cell receptor beta chains sequenced from one sample in a study of T cells in Graves' hyperthyroidism and ophthalmopathy. Researchers amplified the TCR beta CDR3 regions from RNA transcripts. RT-PCR in the first round (using the HTBI primer set) targeted the TCR CDR3. A single record per CDR3 protein comes from TCRdb applying MiXCR to the multiplex PCR reads. This repertoire shows about 200,000 distinct CDR3 sequences, roughly 18% found once; its top ten account for roughly 50%. Sequenced: blood. The receptors were gathered from a man aged 50 to 59 with Graves' hyperthyroidism.

This clonotype was observed a few times. The chain employs TRBV5-1 and TRBJ2-5, with a weak D call TRBD2 (6 bases). CDR3 length: 14 amino acids. Germline V gives CDR1 SGHRS, CDR2 YFSETQ. V was shortened by 3 bases and J by 0 bases, with 9 bases between the two germline ends. The CDR3 DNA reads TGCGCCAGCAGCTCTGGCGGGAACCAAGAGACCCAGTACTTC. It translates to CASSSGGNQETQYF.

In this sample, this clonotype turned up a few times. Because it lacks the conserved phenylalanine or tryptophan at the end, this CDR3 is likely a read error. The genes are TRBV12-3 or TRBV12-4 and TRBJ1-5; D possibly corresponds to TRBD1 (6 bases). V lost 7 bases to trimming and J lost 4 bases, with 17 bases between them. This CDR3 comprises 15 residues. This CDR3 is CASTPGGGTNQPQHS. The DNA for the CDR3 is TGTGCCAGCACCCCCGGAGGGGGTACGAATCAGCCCCAGCATTCT.

This clonotype was detected ten times or more. This rearrangement joins TRBV7-9 to TRBJ2-3; maybe TRBD2 (6 bases). Trimming left V 6 bases short and J 1 base short, with 14 bases between. CDR1 is SEHNR and CDR2 is FQNEAQ in the germline V gene (reference sequence). The CDR3 extends over 15 amino acids. Here the CDR3 reads CASRRYGSRTDTQYF. The CDR3 bases are TGTGCCAGCAGGCGCTACGGGAGTCGCACAGATACGCAGTATTTT.

This clonotype was detected ten times or more. The chain combines TRBV2 with TRBJ2-5; D possibly matches TRBD1 or TRBD2 (5 bases each). The V and J ends lost 4 bases and 5 bases respectively, with 14 bases between them. The germline V gene has CDR1 SNHLY and CDR2 FYNNEI. This CDR3 has 14 residues. The CDR3 here is CASSAGTSGETQYF. CDR3 sequence (DNA): TGTGCCAGCAGTGCCGGGACCTCAGGGGAGACCCAGTACTTC.

This clonotype was counted a few times. The CDR3 DNA follows: TGTGCCATCGCCCTCCCGGGACTAGTTGGGACCCAGTACTTC. Translating gives CAIALPGLVGTQYF. The rearrangement uses TRBV28 and TRBJ2-5; 8 bases fit TRBD2. Germline V gene data show CDR1 as MDHEN and CDR2 as SYDVKM. V shed 10 bases and J 7 bases; nucleotides not matched to a gene: 14. This CDR3 comprises 14 residues. Complete variable domain (other parts from reference TRBV28 and TRBJ2-5): DVKVTQSSRYLVKRTGEKVFLECVQDMDHENMFWYRQDPGLGLRLIYFSYDVKMKEKGDIPEGYSVSREKKERFSLILESASTNQTSMYLCAIALPGLVGTQYFGPGTRLLVL.

This clonotype occurred many times. This rearrangement joins TRBV4-3 to TRBJ1-1, with TRBD1 matching over 9 bases. The CDR3 is made up of 16 amino acids. Unmatched junction bases numbered 11, after V lost 4 bases and J lost 5 bases. CDR1 and CDR2 from the germline V gene are LGHNA and YSLEER. The chain's CDR3 is CASSPGTGTGKTEAFF. CDR3 DNA sequence: TGCGCCAGCAGCCCGGGCACCGGGACAGGGAAGACTGAAGCTTTCTTT.

This clonotype was picked up many times. The genes are TRBV6-2 or TRBV6-3 and TRBJ1-1; TRBD1 matches 7 bases. Trimming cost V 7 bases and J 4 bases; bases outside gene matches: 6. The CDR3 is 13 amino acids. Germline loops: CDR1 MNHEY, CDR2 SVGEGT. The DNA for the CDR3 is TGTGCCAGCAACAGGGGTTTAATCACTGAAGCTTTCTTT. Amino acid sequence: CASNRGLITEAFF.

This clonotype appeared many times. The chain links TRBV6-1 to TRBJ2-1; D tentatively reads TRBD1 or TRBD2 (6 bases each). The V end was cut by 5 bases, the J end by 7 bases, with 15 bases between. The CDR3 extends over 14 amino acids. Germline assignment: CDR1 MNHNS and CDR2 SASEGT. Here the CDR3 reads CASSSLGGSNEQFF. The CDR3 nucleotides are TGTGCCAGCAGTTCCCTAGGGGGGTCAAATGAGCAGTTCTTC.

V is TRBV18 and J is TRBJ2-5, with D hard to call. Germline-derived CDR1 and CDR2 are KGHSH and LQKENI. This CDR3 has 13 residues. Trimming took 3 bases from V and 1 from J, leaving 6 bases between them. The DNA of the CDR3 is TGTGCCAGCTCACCGGGCCTCCAAGAGACCCAGTACTTC. It specifies CASSPGLQETQYF.

Ten or more counts support this clonotype. This rearrangement joins TRBV29-1 to TRBJ2-1; a possible D gene is TRBD1 (6 bases). The V end lost 6 bases, the J end lost 4 bases, and 10 bases lay between the germline ends. The CDR3 is made up of 12 amino acids. The germline gives CDR1 SQVTM, CDR2 ANQGSEA. This CDR3 reads CSVDSIYNEQFF. In nucleotides, the CDR3 is TGCAGCGTGGACAGCATTTACAATGAGCAGTTCTTC.

This clonotype was seen ten or more times. This chain links TRBV29-1 with TRBJ2-3; D gene uncertain. The CDR3 totals 12 residues. V lost 4 bases and J lost 0, with 5 bases in between. The germline CDR1 and CDR2 sequences are SQVTM and ANQGSEA. As DNA, the CDR3 is TGCAGCGTTGCGGACAGCACAGATACGCAGTATTTT. It is translated as CSVADSTDTQYF.

The chain combines TRBV6-5 with TRBJ2-6, with D perhaps matching TRBD1 (5 bases). V was cut by 5 bases and J by 0 bases, with 8 bases left in between. CDR1 and CDR2 from the germline V gene are MNHEY and SVGAGI. There are 15 residues in the CDR3. CDR3 region: CASSRQNSGANVLTF. DNA of the CDR3: TGTGCCAGCAGTAGACAGAACTCTGGGGCCAACGTCCTGACTTTC.